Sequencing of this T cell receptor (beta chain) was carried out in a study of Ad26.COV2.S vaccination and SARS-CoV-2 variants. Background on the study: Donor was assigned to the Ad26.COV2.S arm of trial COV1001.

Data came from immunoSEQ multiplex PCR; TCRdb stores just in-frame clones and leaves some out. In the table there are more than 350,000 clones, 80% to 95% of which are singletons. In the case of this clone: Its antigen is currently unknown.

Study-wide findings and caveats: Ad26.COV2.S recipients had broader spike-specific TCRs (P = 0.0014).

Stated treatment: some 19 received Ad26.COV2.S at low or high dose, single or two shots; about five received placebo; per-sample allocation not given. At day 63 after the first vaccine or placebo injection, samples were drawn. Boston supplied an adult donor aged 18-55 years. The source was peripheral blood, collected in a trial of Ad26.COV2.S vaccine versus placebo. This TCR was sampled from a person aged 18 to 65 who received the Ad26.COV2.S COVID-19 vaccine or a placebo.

CDR3: CAINPGLAHEQFF. The CDR3 DNA reads as TGTGCCATCAATCCGGGACTAGCGCATGAGCAGTTCTTC. The V and J genes are TRBV10-3 and TRBJ2-1; 10 bases line up with TRBD2. With V trimmed by 7 bases and J by 8 bases, 5 bases remained unmatched. Germline V gene sequence: CDR1 ENHRY, CDR2 SYGVKD. This CDR3 has 13 amino acids.